The TCR beta chain under discussion was sequenced for a study of Ad26.COV2.S vaccination and SARS-CoV-2 variants. As for treatment: over 15 received Ad26.COV2.S at low or high dose, single or two shots; about 5 received placebo; per-sample allocation not given. It was on day 63 after the first vaccine or placebo injection that samples were taken. Built on an Ad26 vector, the vaccine expressed Wuhan-strain SARS-CoV-2 spike. This CDR3 region has 15 residues. V gave up 6 bases and J gave up 7 bases, with 21 bases separating them. Germline V gene data show CDR1 as MNHEY and CDR2 as SMNVEV (reference sequence). About this clone: Its antigen remains unidentified.

The study, taken as a whole, reports: People given the vaccine had a wider spike-specific TCR breadth than placebo recipients did. A substantial breadth of spike-specific CD8+ and CD4+ T cell responses after vaccination has been reported.

TCRdb's table, derived via immunoSEQ multiplex PCR, lists solely in-frame clones and lacks some. There are under 300,000 clones in the sample; roughly 87% occur only once, and about 2.8% lies in the top ten. The sequence was collected from a person aged 18-60 years who received the Ad26.COV2.S COVID-19 vaccine or a placebo. The sequenced sample was peripheral blood, obtained in a trial of Ad26.COV2.S vaccine versus placebo. The chain recombines TRBV27 with TRBJ1-2, with unresolved D. The CDR3 DNA is TGTGCCAGCAGCCCCCTCCGACCAACCTCCGGTGGCTACACCTTC. Amino acids: CASSPLRPTSGGYTF.